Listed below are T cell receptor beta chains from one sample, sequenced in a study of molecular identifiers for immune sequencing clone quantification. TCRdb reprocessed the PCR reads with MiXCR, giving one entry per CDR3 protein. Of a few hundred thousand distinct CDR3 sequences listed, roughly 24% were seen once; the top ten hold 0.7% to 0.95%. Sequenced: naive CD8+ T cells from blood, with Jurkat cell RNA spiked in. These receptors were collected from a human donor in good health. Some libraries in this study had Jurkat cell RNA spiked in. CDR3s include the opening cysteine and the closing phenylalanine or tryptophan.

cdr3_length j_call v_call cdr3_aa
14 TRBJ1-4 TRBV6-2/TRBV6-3 CASTTTETNEKLFF
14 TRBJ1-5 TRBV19 CASSLGTSSQPQHF
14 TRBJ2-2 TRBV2 CASSADIPTGELFF
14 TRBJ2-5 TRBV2 CAGRRRGLGETQYF
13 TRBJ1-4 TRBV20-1 CSARAMNNEKLFF
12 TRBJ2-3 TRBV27 CASSFIGDTQYF
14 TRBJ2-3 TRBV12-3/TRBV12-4 CASRTGLSTDTQYF
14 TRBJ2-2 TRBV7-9 CASSLVRGIGELFF
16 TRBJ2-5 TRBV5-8 CASSFRPDRGQETQYF
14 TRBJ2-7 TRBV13 CASSPWDRPYEQYF
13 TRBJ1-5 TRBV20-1 CSASRASNQPQHF
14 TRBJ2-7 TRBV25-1 CASSDHYMDYEQYF
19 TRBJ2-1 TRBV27 CASSPWTSGVPPATNEQFF
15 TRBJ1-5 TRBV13 CASSSKGVVNQPQHF
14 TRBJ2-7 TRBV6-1 CASSGLSGPYEQYF
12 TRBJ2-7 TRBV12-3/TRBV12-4 CASRGDNYEQYF
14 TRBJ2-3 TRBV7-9 CASSPGPRADTQYF
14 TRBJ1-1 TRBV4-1 CASSQSQMNTEAFF
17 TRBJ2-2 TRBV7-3 CASSPYAASGTTRELFF
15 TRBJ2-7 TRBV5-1 CASSLERGRLYEQYF
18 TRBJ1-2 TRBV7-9 CASSSTGITGGTNYGYTF
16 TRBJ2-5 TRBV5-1 CASSLARTGYQETQYF
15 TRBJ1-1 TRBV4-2 CASSQDRGGGTEAFF
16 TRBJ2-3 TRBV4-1 CASSRLSGTSTDTQYF
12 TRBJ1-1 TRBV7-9 CASSLGGTEAYF
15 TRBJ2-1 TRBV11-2 CASSLGEGSYNEQFF
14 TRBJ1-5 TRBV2 CASSEAGGGQPQHF
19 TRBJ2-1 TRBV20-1 CSARDRSFTGTFDRNEQFF